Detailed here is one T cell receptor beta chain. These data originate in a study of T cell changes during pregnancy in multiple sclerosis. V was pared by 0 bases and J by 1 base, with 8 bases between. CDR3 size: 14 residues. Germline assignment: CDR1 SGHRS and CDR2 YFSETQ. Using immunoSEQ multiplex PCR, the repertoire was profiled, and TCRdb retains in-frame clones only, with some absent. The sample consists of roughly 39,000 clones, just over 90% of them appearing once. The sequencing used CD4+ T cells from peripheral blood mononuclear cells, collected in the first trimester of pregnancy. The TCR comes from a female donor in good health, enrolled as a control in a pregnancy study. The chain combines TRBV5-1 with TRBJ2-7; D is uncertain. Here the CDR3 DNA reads TGCGCCAGCAGCTTGGTGGCAGGTTCCTACGAGCAGTACTTC. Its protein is CASSLVAGSYEQYF.